The 25 T cell receptor beta chains given below trace back to one sample, sequenced in a study of blood T cell repertoires in COVID-19. Only in-frame clones appear in the TCRdb table, and some are missing; sequencing was by immunoSEQ multiplex PCR. The table includes fewer than 200,000 clones, 70% to 80% detected once. Specimen: PBMCs or T cells enriched from blood (not recorded which). The receptors come from a woman between 50 and 59 years old who had recovered from COVID-19.

The chain couples TRBV5-8 to TRBJ2-5, with 9 bases matching TRBD1. In germline, CDR1 is SGHTS, CDR2 YDEGEE. The CDR3 is 15 residues long. The trim removed 2 bases at V and 2 bases at J, leaving 4 bases unmatched. CDR3 sequence (DNA): TGTGCCAGCAGCTTAGGACAGGGGAGGCAAGAGACCCAGTACTTC. Translation gives CASSLGQGRQETQYF.

CDR3 coding DNA: TGTGCCAGCAGAGGACTAGCGGGAGGGAGATCCTACAATGAGCAGTTCTTC. It specifies CASRGLAGGRSYNEQFF. The J gene is TRBJ2-1, the V gene TRBV2, with TRBD2 identical over 15 bases. CDR1 and CDR2 from the germline V gene are SNHLY and FYNNEI. V lost 6 bases, J lost 1 base, and 4 bases stayed unmatched. This CDR3 comprises 17 residues. The full variable domain, completed using reference TRBV2 and TRBJ2-1, is EPEVTQTPSHQVTQMGQEVILRCVPISNHLYFYWYRQILGQKVEFLVSFYNNEISEKSEIFDDQFSVERPDGSNFTLKIRSTKLEDSAMYFCASRGLAGGRSYNEQFFGPGTRLTVL.

The CDR3 DNA reads as TGTGCCAGCAGAGTCCATGTGTCGAGAGGCTACACCTTC. Protein product: CASRVHVSRGYTF. The chain couples TRBV28 to TRBJ1-2; D uncertain. The CDR3 sequence is 13 residues long. V lost 6 bases, J lost 8 bases, and 16 bases lay in between. Germline V gene data show CDR1 as MDHEN and CDR2 as SYDVKM.

The CDR3 region is CASSMTVTEAFF. Here the CDR3 DNA reads TGTGCCAGCAGCATGACAGTCACTGAAGCTTTCTTT. The chain has TRBV28 and TRBJ1-1; D is possibly TRBD1 (5 bases). The CDR3 runs to 12 residues. Trimming cost V 6 bases and J 4 bases, with 9 bases left between them. Germline V lookup: CDR1 MDHEN, CDR2 SYDVKM.

This clone has only a few counts. The chain is built from TRBV6-2 or TRBV6-3 and TRBJ2-7, with 10 bases aligning to TRBD2. The CDR3 totals 15 residues. Germline values: CDR1 MNHEY, CDR2 SVGEGT. The V segment lost 5 bases and the J segment 3 bases; nucleotides outside the gene matches: 7. The DNA for the CDR3 is TGTGCCAGCAGTCGTAGCGGGAGGATGGACTACGAGCAGTACTTC. This codes for CASSRSGRMDYEQYF.

The chain uses TRBV9 and TRBJ2-2, with TRBD1 matching over 9 bases. The germline gives CDR1 SGDLS, CDR2 YYNGEE. The CDR3 has 15 residues. V was clipped by 7 bases and J by 6 bases; unmatched bases: 10. The CDR3 region has the DNA TGTGCCAGCGACCCGGGACAGGGTTTCGCCGGGGAGCTGTTTTTT. It specifies CASDPGQGFAGELFF.

The chain uses TRBV6-5 and TRBJ2-2, with D possibly matching TRBD1 (5 bases). The CDR3 spans 15 residues. Germline V CDR1 and CDR2: MNHEY, SVGAGI. The V gene lost 5 bases and the J gene lost 4 bases, with 14 bases spanning the gap. CDR3 region: CASSLRRVGTGELFF. The CDR3 nucleotides read TGTGCCAGCAGTCTTCGCAGGGTCGGCACCGGGGAGCTGTTTTTT.

This clone was found a few times. The rearrangement joins TRBV7-3 to TRBJ2-2; 8 nucleotides align to TRBD1. CDR1 and CDR2 from the germline V gene are SGHTA and FQGTGA. This CDR3 region has 15 residues. Trimming removed 5 bases from V and 5 bases from J; junction bases left unmatched: 7. Here the CDR3 reads CASSRQGAPTGELFF. The CDR3 bases are TGTGCCAGCAGCAGGCAGGGGGCTCCTACCGGGGAGCTGTTTTTT.

The chain uses TRBV30 and TRBJ1-2; 7 nucleotides agree with TRBD1. J lost 7 bases, V lost 5 bases, and 10 bases had no gene match. Germline CDR1 reads GTSNPN; CDR2 reads SVGIG (reference sequence). The CDR3 has 13 amino acids. The CDR3 loop reads CAWGRQGESGYTF. DNA of the CDR3: TGTGCCTGGGGGAGACAGGGTGAATCTGGCTACACCTTC.

This chain joins TRBV7-8 and TRBJ2-3; TRBD2 matches 11 bases. The CDR3 has 18 amino acids. The V and J ends lost 5 bases and 4 bases, in that order; junction bases with no gene match: 14. Germline V gives CDR1 SGHVS, CDR2 FQNEAQ. The CDR3 sequence is CASSRAPVLAGVPDTQYF. The DNA of the CDR3 is TGTGCCAGCAGCAGGGCCCCCGTACTAGCGGGAGTTCCAGATACGCAGTATTTT.

J is TRBJ2-5 and V is TRBV4-3; the match to TRBD2 covers 13 bases. V shed 0 bases, J shed 4 bases, and the junction held 11 bases outside the gene matches. From germline, CDR1 is LGHNA and CDR2 YSLEER. This CDR3 comprises 19 residues. CDR3 region: CASSQDLERTSGSGETQYF. Here the CDR3 DNA reads TGCGCCAGCAGCCAAGATCTTGAAAGGACTAGCGGGAGCGGAGAGACCCAGTACTTC.

V and J are TRBV19 and TRBJ2-5; a weak D match, TRBD1 (5 bases). The CDR3 spans 13 residues. Germline V gene lookup returns CDR1 LNHDA and CDR2 SQIVND (reference sequence). Trimming pared 3 bases from V and 7 bases from J, leaving 12 bases between. Here the CDR3 reads CASSIQGVGTQYF. The DNA of the CDR3 is TGTGCCAGTAGTATTCAGGGCGTCGGGACCCAGTACTTC.

Note on this clone: Germline is not matched at one junction end, which may reflect a read error. In nucleotides, the CDR3 is TGTGCCAGCAGCCAGCGAGGCACTGAAGCTTTTTTT. Translation gives CASSQRGTEAFF. The chain carries TRBV6-5 and TRBJ1-1; D call uncertain. This CDR3 has 12 amino acids. Looked up from germline, CDR1 is MNHEY and CDR2 is SVGAGI.

The chain joins TRBV11-3 to TRBJ2-3; a weak D match, TRBD1 (6 bases). The CDR3 contains 14 residues. V was shortened by 5 bases and J by 0 bases, with 9 bases between the two germline ends. In germline, CDR1 is SGHNT, CDR2 YENEEA. The CDR3: CASSLGQSTDTQYF. The CDR3 DNA reads TGTGCCAGCAGCCTGGGACAAAGCACAGATACGCAGTATTTT.

The chain employs TRBV3-1 (or the pseudogene TRBV3-2) and TRBJ2-1, with 8 positions matching TRBD2. CDR1 and CDR2 from the germline V gene are LGHDT and YNNKEL (reference sequence). The V gene end was trimmed by 2 bases and the J gene end by 12 bases; junction bases not matched to a gene: 9. The CDR3 covers 14 residues. CDR3 nucleotide sequence: TGTGCCAGCAGCCAATCGGGACTAGAATCTTTGCAGTTCTTC. Residues: CASSQSGLESLQFF.

The chain combines TRBV19 with TRBJ1-4, with 8 bases matching TRBD1. V lost 4 bases, J lost 6 bases, and 10 bases stayed unmatched. In germline, CDR1 is LNHDA, CDR2 SQIVND (reference sequence). The CDR3 loop spans 16 amino acids. CDR3 DNA sequence: TGTGCCAGTAGTAACCAGGGGGCAAAGGAGTATGAAAAACTGTTTTTT. It specifies CASSNQGAKEYEKLFF.

The rearrangement joins TRBV7-9 to TRBJ1-4; no reliable D call. The length of the CDR3 is 12 residues. The germline V gene encodes CDR1 SEHNR and CDR2 FQNEAQ (reference sequence). The germline V and J ends were trimmed by 3 bases and 5 bases, with 4 bases remaining between them. The CDR3 nucleotides read TGTGCCAGCAGCTTCCAGAATGAAAAACTGTTTTTT. Translated: CASSFQNEKLFF. Combining the CDR3 with reference TRBV7-9 and TRBJ1-4 gives the whole variable domain DTGVSQNPRHKITKRGQNVTFRCDPISEHNRLYWYRQTLGQGPEFLTYFQNEAQLEKSRLLSDRFSAERPKGSFSTLEIQRTEQGDSAMYLCASSFQNEKLFFGSGTQLSVL.

The genes are TRBV5-1 and TRBJ2-3; TRBD1 agrees at 9 bases. V lost 0 bases and J lost 2; bases outside the gene matches: 1. Per germline, CDR1 SGHRS and CDR2 YFSETQ. CDR3 length: 15 amino acids. CDR3 residues: CASSLGTGVTDTQYF. The CDR3 bases are TGCGCCAGCAGCTTGGGGACAGGGGTCACAGATACGCAGTATTTT. Full variable domain (missing parts from reference TRBV5-1 and TRBJ2-3): KAGVTQTPRYLIKTRGQQVTLSCSPISGHRSVSWYQQTPGQGLQFLFEYFSETQRNKGNFPGRFSGRQFSNSRSEMNVSTLELGDSALYLCASSLGTGVTDTQYFGPGTRLTVL.

The CDR3, as DNA: TGCGCCAGCAGCTTGGGTCAGGGAAAGCCCCAGCATTTT. Residues: CASSLGQGKPQHF. The chain has TRBV5-1 and TRBJ1-5, with a weak D call TRBD1 (5 bases). The CDR3 runs 13 residues. The V gene's germline CDR1 is SGHRS and CDR2 YFSETQ. V lost 0 bases, J lost 8 bases, and 9 bases lay in between.

This CDR3 is CASSLLGVEGETQYF. CDR3 DNA: TGTGCCAGCAGTTTATTGGGGGTGGAGGGGGAGACCCAGTACTTC. This chain links TRBV28 with TRBJ2-5; TRBD2 might be the D (6 bases). The CDR3 has 15 residues. The germline V gene encodes CDR1 MDHEN and CDR2 SYDVKM. The V and J ends lost 1 base and 5 bases respectively, with 14 bases between them.

This clone has more than one count but fewer than ten. V is TRBV7-9 and J is TRBJ1-4, with D hard to call. Between the trimmed V and J ends, which lost 3 bases and 0 bases, there was a span of 11 bases. The CDR3 runs 16 residues. Germline V gives CDR1 SEHNR, CDR2 FQNEAQ (reference sequence). The CDR3 nucleotides are TGTGCCAGCAGCTTCTTAGCGACGGCAACTAATGAAAAACTGTTTTTT. Encoded protein: CASSFLATATNEKLFF.

The V gene is TRBV19, the J gene TRBJ1-1; possibly TRBD1 for D (5 bases). The germline gives CDR1 LNHDA, CDR2 SQIVND (reference sequence). Trimming pared 7 bases from V and 1 base from J, leaving 10 bases between. The CDR3 totals 13 residues. CDR3 amino acids: CASMRQGNTEAFF. The CDR3 bases are TGTGCCAGTATGAGGCAGGGGAACACTGAAGCTTTCTTT. Complete variable domain (other parts from reference TRBV19 and TRBJ1-1): DGGITQSPKYLFRKEGQNVTLSCEQNLNHDAMYWYRQDPGQGLRLIYYSQIVNDFQKGDIAEGYSVSREKKESFPLTVTSAQKNPTAFYLCASMRQGNTEAFFGQGTRLTVV.

J is TRBJ2-7 and V is TRBV3-1 (or the pseudogene TRBV3-2); 8 positions agree with TRBD1. The CDR3 runs 12 residues. Germline assignment: CDR1 LGHDT and CDR2 YNNKEL (reference sequence). V lost 3 bases, J lost 12 bases, and 7 bases stayed unmatched. The CDR3 protein is CASSHPRGQPYF. The CDR3 DNA follows: TGTGCCAGCAGCCATCCCAGGGGGCAGCCGTACTTC.

The rearrangement links TRBV4-2 to TRBJ1-2, with D possibly TRBD1 on 5 matching bases. Trimming removed 8 bases from V and 2 bases from J, with 18 bases in between. The germline V gene has CDR1 LGHNA and CDR2 YNFKEQ. The CDR3 runs to 15 residues. Here the CDR3 DNA reads TGTGCCAGCGTACCCGGCGGGGGTATGAACTATGGCTACACCTTC. Its protein product is CASVPGGGMNYGYTF.

With respect to this clone: This specimen includes other DNA sequences encoding the same CDR3. This chain connects TRBV5-4 to TRBJ2-3; the D is unclear. Trimming pared 1 base from V and 3 bases from J, leaving 3 bases between. CDR3 size: 12 residues. Germline V gene data show CDR1 as SGHNT and CDR2 as YYREEE (reference sequence). The CDR3 DNA follows: TGTGCCAGCAGCTTGTCAACAGATACGCAGTATTTT. Translating it yields CASSLSTDTQYF.